Below are 20 T cell receptor beta chains sequenced from a single sample in a study of blood T cells in healthy people across ages. Then a second PCR, running about 6 to 11 cycles, was carried out with a sample-barcoded 5' primer and a J-beta primer mix. Using its own MiXCR run on the 5' RACE reads, TCRdb lists one record per CDR3 protein. This sample has more than 650,000 distinct CDR3 sequences, with about 20% found just once. The sequenced sample was blood. Every receptor here comes from a man between 65 and 85 years old in good health.

In this sample, this clonotype turned up a few times. V gene TRBV15 combines with J gene TRBJ2-3; no reliable D call. The V and J ends lost 0 bases and 4 bases respectively, with 23 bases between them. This CDR3 has 19 amino acids. CDR1 LNHNV and CDR2 YYDKDF come from the germline V gene (reference sequence). CDR3: CATSRDVFVGNVGPDTQYF. CDR3 coding DNA: TGTGCCACCAGCAGAGATGTTTTCGTGGGGAACGTTGGGCCAGATACGCAGTATTTT.

This clonotype has only one observation. The chain employs TRBV3-1 and TRBJ2-5, with TRBD2 matching 8 bases. TRBJ2-7 explains the end of the DNA better; the J call may be wrong. This CDR3 spans 14 amino acids. CDR1 is LGHDT, CDR2 YNNKEL, per germline (reference sequence). The CDR3 here is CASSQTTSDYEQYF. The CDR3 nucleotides are TGTGCCAGCAGCCAAACGACTAGCGACTACGAGCAGTACTTC.

The CDR3 here is CASSTDGTVNTEAFF. CDR3 DNA sequence: TGTGCCAGTAGTACCGACGGGACGGTCAACACTGAAGCTTTCTTT. The rearrangement joins TRBV19 to TRBJ1-1, with TRBD1 as a possible D gene (5 bases). The V gene's germline CDR1 is LNHDA and CDR2 SQIVND (reference sequence). The CDR3 runs to 15 residues. Between the trimmed V and J ends, which lost 4 bases and 2 bases, there was a span of 14 bases.

This clonotype showed up just a few times. The rearrangement uses TRBV20-1 and TRBJ2-1, with TRBD2 identical over 8 bases. Germline V gene data show CDR1 as DFQATT and CDR2 as SNEGSKA (reference sequence). The CDR3 sequence is 16 residues long. Trimming took 1 base from V and 2 from J; bases not matched to a gene: 7. CDR3 sequence reads: CSARALTSAAYNEQFF. The CDR3 bases are TGCAGTGCTAGAGCCCTGACTAGCGCTGCCTACAATGAGCAGTTCTTC.

The table lists this clonotype with a few counts. The chain couples TRBV7-2 to TRBJ2-7, with D possibly TRBD2 on 5 matching bases. The better agreement between TRBJ2-1 and the DNA end casts doubt on the J call. Per the germline V gene, CDR1 is SGHTA and CDR2 is FQGNSA. The CDR3 runs to 13 residues. DNA for the CDR3: TGTGCCAGCAGGACACTAGGGCCTAATGAGCAGTTCTTC. Translating it yields CASRTLGPNEQFF.

The chain combines TRBV20-1 with TRBJ2-1; possibly TRBD1 for D (6 bases). The CDR3 runs to 20 residues. Trimming left V 0 bases short and J 10 bases short, with 34 bases between. Germline CDR1 and CDR2: DFQATT and SNEGSKA (reference sequence). Here the CDR3 reads CSARDPWQGGGQRYGVEQFF. The CDR3 region has the DNA TGCAGTGCTAGAGATCCGTGGCAGGGTGGGGGACAACGGTATGGGGTCGAGCAGTTCTTC.

J is TRBJ1-2 and V is TRBV6-5, with TRBD1 matching 8 bases. Looked up from germline, CDR1 is MNHEY and CDR2 is SVGAGI. This CDR3 region has 13 residues. V was pared by 6 bases and J by 8 bases, with 8 bases of the junction left unmatched. The CDR3 DNA reads TGTGCCAGCAGACAACCCGGGACAGGAGGCTACACCTTC. The encoded protein is CASRQPGTGGYTF.

The CDR3 DNA sequence: TGTGCCAGCAGCCCAGGACTAGCCCACGGGGAGCTGTTTTTT. Protein: CASSPGLAHGELFF. The rearrangement uses TRBV3-1 and TRBJ2-2; TRBD2 matches 8 bases. The trim removed 4 bases at V and 7 bases at J, leaving 5 bases unmatched. The germline gives CDR1 LGHDT, CDR2 YNNKEL (reference sequence). The CDR3 covers 14 residues.

At least ten counts were recorded for this clonotype. For the CDR3, the DNA is TGTGCCAGCAGCTTAAACGCTGTGGGGGAGCAGTACTTC. This sequence encodes CASSLNAVGEQYF. The chain links TRBV11-2 to TRBJ2-7; D gene ambiguous. V was pared by 2 bases and J by 7 bases, with 12 bases between. This CDR3 comprises 13 residues. Germline CDR1 is SGHAT and CDR2 is FQNNGV.

The sample holds a few counts of this clonotype. The V and J genes are TRBV27 and TRBJ1-2; D remains unclear. V dropped 3 bases and J dropped 4 bases, with 12 bases sitting between them. CDR1 is MNHEY and CDR2 is SMNVEV in the germline V gene (reference sequence). The CDR3 loop spans 14 amino acids. The CDR3 DNA is TGTGCCAGCAGTTTCGGAGGGCCCGCCTATGGCTACACCTTC. Its protein product is CASSFGGPAYGYTF.

This chain joins TRBV4-3 and TRBJ1-1; D ambiguous. There are 14 residues in the CDR3. V was trimmed by 2 bases and J by 4 bases, leaving 11 bases between them. Germline values: CDR1 LGHNA, CDR2 YSLEER. Here the CDR3 DNA reads TGCGCCAGCAGCCAAAAGGCCCGGGGCACTGAAGCTTTCTTT. This gives the protein CASSQKARGTEAFF.

V gene TRBV9 combines with J gene TRBJ2-1; 12 nucleotides agree with TRBD2. CDR3 length: 15 residues. The germline gives CDR1 SGDLS, CDR2 YYNGEE. J lost 2 bases, V lost 5 bases, and 2 bases had no gene match. The CDR3: CASRRLAGAYNEQFF. DNA of the CDR3: TGTGCCAGCAGGCGACTAGCGGGGGCCTACAATGAGCAGTTCTTC.

The rearrangement joins TRBV20-1 to TRBJ2-5, with 10 bases lining up with TRBD1. The J segment lost 1 base and the V segment lost 3 bases, leaving 5 bases of the junction unmatched. Germline loops: CDR1 DFQATT, CDR2 SNEGSKA (reference sequence). The CDR3 runs 15 residues. The CDR3 loop reads CSASGGQGLQETQYF. The CDR3 DNA is TGCAGTGCTAGTGGGGGACAGGGGCTCCAAGAGACCCAGTACTTC.

The chain uses TRBV20-1 and TRBJ1-1; no firm D call. V gave up 5 bases and J gave up 0 bases, with 19 bases separating them. CDR1 is DFQATT and CDR2 is SNEGSKA in the germline V gene (reference sequence). The CDR3 length is 16 residues. CDR3 sequence: CSAGNSEKGLNTEAFF. CDR3 coding DNA: TGCAGTGCTGGAAATTCCGAAAAGGGTTTGAACACTGAAGCTTTCTTT.

On this clonotype: A read error may account for a junction end that differs from germline. J is TRBJ2-2 and V is TRBV6-6, with a tentative D call TRBD2 (5 bases). Germline lookup yields CDR1 MNHNY and CDR2 SVGAGI (reference sequence). This CDR3 has 15 amino acids. This chain's CDR3 is CASSYSSALTGKLFF. The DNA of the CDR3 is TGTGCCAGCAGTTACTCGTCAGCCCTCACCGGGAAGCTGTTTTTT.

The chain carries TRBV28 and TRBJ2-7, with a tentative D call TRBD2 (6 bases). V lost 4 bases and J 3 bases, leaving 16 bases between the germline ends. From germline, CDR1 is MDHEN and CDR2 SYDVKM. The CDR3 extends over 15 amino acids. The chain's CDR3 is CASSSPRDSGYEQYF. The CDR3, as DNA: TGTGCCAGCAGTTCCCCCCGTGATAGCGGCTACGAGCAGTACTTC.

This clonotype occurred a few times. The rearrangement uses TRBV20-1 and TRBJ2-3; D unclear. The CDR3 spans 15 residues. Germline-derived CDR1 and CDR2 are DFQATT and SNEGSKA (reference sequence). V lost 5 bases to trimming and J lost 0 bases, with 15 bases between them. The CDR3: CSAPVDLSSTDTQYF. The CDR3 DNA reads as TGCAGTGCTCCTGTTGACCTCTCTAGCACAGATACGCAGTATTTT.

Points on this clonotype: This may stem from a read error, because a much larger clone lies one nucleotide away. The rearrangement links TRBV18 to TRBJ2-5; D unresolved. CDR1 KGHSH and CDR2 LQKENI come from the germline V gene. The CDR3 covers 12 residues. CDR3 loop: CTSSPQQETQYF. CDR3 coding DNA: TGTACCAGCTCACCACAACAAGAGACCCAGTACTTC.

This chain connects TRBV6-1 to TRBJ2-5; D is tentatively TRBD1 or TRBD2 (5 bases each). The end of the DNA fits TRBJ2-1 better, so the J call may be wrong. The CDR3 spans 16 residues. Germline V lookup: CDR1 MNHNS, CDR2 SASEGT. The CDR3 here is CASSESGTSYTSEQFF. The DNA for the CDR3 is TGTGCCAGCAGTGAATCAGGGACGAGTTATACCAGTGAGCAGTTCTTC.

A remark on this clonotype: Mismatch with germline at one junction end may stem from a read error. The V call is TRBV5-1, the J call TRBJ1-5, with 10 positions matching TRBD1. Germline V lookup: CDR1 SGHRS, CDR2 YFSETQ. The CDR3 is 15 residues long. CDR3 protein: CASSPSTGGKQPQHF. The CDR3, as DNA: TGCGCCAGCAGCCCCTCGACAGGGGGCAAACAGCCCCAGCATTTT.